The 30 T cell receptor beta chains below all came from one sample that was sequenced in a study of shared clonotypes between healthy human individuals. This table comes from immunoSEQ multiplex PCR, and its TCRdb copy is limited to in-frame clones, with some not included. Seen here are 950,000 to 1,300,000 clones, approximately 76% observed once, and the top ten hold approximately 1.5%. Material: memory CD4+ T cells sorted from blood. Subset defined: CD45RA-negative fraction. All receptors come from a man between 18 and 29 years old in good health.

J is TRBJ2-2 and V is TRBV25-1, with D hard to call. The V end lost 8 bases, the J end lost 0 bases, and 13 bases lay between the germline ends. The CDR3 has 15 residues. Germline V CDR1 and CDR2: MGHDK, SYGVNS. CDR3 protein: CASGTARTNTGELFF. Here the CDR3 DNA reads TGTGCCAGCGGAACAGCTAGGACGAACACCGGGGAGCTGTTTTTT.

The chain's CDR3 is CASSPFRSYEQYF. The CDR3 bases are TGTGCCAGCTCACCATTCCGGAGCTACGAGCAGTACTTC. The chain couples TRBV18 to TRBJ2-7; D not resolved. Trimming stripped 2 bases from V and 3 bases from J, with 8 bases between. The CDR3 has 13 residues. Germline V gene data show CDR1 as KGHSH and CDR2 as LQKENI.

The chain has TRBV11-2 and TRBJ2-3; TRBD2 aligns across 8 bases. Per germline, CDR1 SGHAT and CDR2 FQNNGV. The CDR3 contains 15 residues. Trimming removed 4 bases from V and 2 bases from J; junction bases left unmatched: 5. CDR3 bases: TGTGCCAGCAGCTCCAGCGGGAGACTCACAGATACGCAGTATTTT. Protein: CASSSSGRLTDTQYF.

This chain joins TRBV6-1 and TRBJ2-5; 11 positions match TRBD2. The CDR3 consists of 15 residues. V lost 6 bases to trimming and J lost 2 bases; unmatched junction nucleotides: 5. The germline V gene encodes CDR1 MNHNS and CDR2 SASEGT. The CDR3 coding sequence is TGTGCCAGCAGAAGAGTAGCGGGGGGGCAAGAGACCCAGTACTTC. This gives the protein CASRRVAGGQETQYF.

With respect to this clone: Different DNA sequences within this sample yield the same CDR3. The gene calls are TRBV2 and TRBJ2-5, with D perhaps assigned TRBD1 or TRBD2 (6 bases each). The ends were cut back, 6 bases at V and 4 bases at J, with 9 bases in the middle. Germline CDR1 is SNHLY and CDR2 is FYNNEI. The CDR3 contains 12 residues. The CDR3 sequence: CASRGGGETQYF. CDR3 coding DNA: TGTGCCAGCAGGGGGGGCGGAGAGACCCAGTACTTC.

The chain links TRBV18 to TRBJ2-5, with D unresolved. The CDR3 loop spans 15 amino acids. Trimming removed 2 bases from V and 5 bases from J, with 15 bases in between. Germline V gene sequence: CDR1 KGHSH, CDR2 LQKENI. CDR3 DNA sequence: TGTGCCAGCTCACCAACAAAAGATGGTCTGGAGACCCAGTACTTC. Translation: CASSPTKDGLETQYF.

As DNA, the CDR3 is TGTGCCAGCAGTTTACACCGAGGTTGGGGACAGGGGCTTGAAGCTTTCTTT. Translating gives CASSLHRGWGQGLEAFF. V is TRBV28 and J is TRBJ1-1; 10 bases line up with TRBD1. Germline CDR1 is MDHEN and CDR2 is SYDVKM. J lost 7 bases, V lost 2 bases, and 13 bases had no gene match. The CDR3 is 17 amino acids.

This clone was seen just once. This CDR3 is also generated by other DNA sequences in the sample. The CDR3 nucleotides are TGTGCCAGCTCACCAGGGTCCGGGGCCAACGTCCTGACTTTC. Translated: CASSPGSGANVLTF. This chain uses TRBV18 with TRBJ2-6; no firm D call. Germline V CDR1 and CDR2: KGHSH, LQKENI. The CDR3 runs 14 residues. V shed 2 bases and J shed 4 bases, with 6 bases lying between them.

This chain links TRBV5-1 with TRBJ2-5; 10 bases are a match to TRBD2. The CDR3 totals 18 residues. The V gene end was trimmed by 0 bases and the J gene end by 0 bases; junction bases not matched to a gene: 8. Germline V lookup: CDR1 SGHRS, CDR2 YFSETQ. The CDR3 coding sequence is TGCGCCAGCAGCTTGGGGGCTAGCGGGGGCGGACACCAAGAGACCCAGTACTTC. Encoded protein: CASSLGASGGGHQETQYF.

As for this clone: Compared with germline, one end of the junction differs, possibly owing to a read error. This chain joins TRBV4-2 and TRBJ2-3; the D gene is possibly TRBD2 (5 bases). The germline CDR1 and CDR2 sequences are LGHNA and YNFKEQ. CDR3 length: 15 amino acids. CDR3 protein: CASSQEDSSTDTQYF. CDR3 in DNA: TGTGCCAGCAGCCAAGAGGACTCCAGCACCGATACGCAGTATTTT.

This chain uses TRBV28 with TRBJ2-3; a weak D match, TRBD1 (7 bases). The V end was cut by 6 bases, the J end by 2 bases, with 15 bases between. Germline loops: CDR1 MDHEN, CDR2 SYDVKM. CDR3 length equals 15 residues. The CDR3 bases are TGTGCCAGCAGCCGGGGGACAGCCACCACAGATACGCAGTATTTT. Protein sequence: CASSRGTATTDTQYF.

Ten or more counts support this clone. The gene calls are TRBV5-1 and TRBJ2-2; 8 bases line up with TRBD1. Germline values: CDR1 SGHRS, CDR2 YFSETQ. V gave up 2 bases and J gave up 4 bases; unmatched junction bases: 7. The CDR3 is 16 amino acids. CDR3 coding DNA: TGCGCCAGCAGCTTTTATGCAGGGGGCGCCACCGGGGAGCTGTTTTTT. Protein: CASSFYAGGATGELFF.

As for this clone: This sample also contains other DNA sequences that code for the same CDR3. The rearrangement links TRBV6-1 to TRBJ1-5; D might be TRBD1 (5 bases). Germline loops: CDR1 MNHNS, CDR2 SASEGT. Between the trimmed V and J ends, which lost 4 bases and 0 bases, there was a span of 7 bases. The CDR3 loop spans 14 amino acids. The CDR3 region has the DNA TGTGCCAGCAGTGGGACATATAGCAATCAGCCCCAGCATTTT. Its translation is CASSGTYSNQPQHF.

The V gene is TRBV30, the J gene TRBJ1-1; TRBD1 is a possible D gene (5 bases). Per germline, CDR1 GTSNPN and CDR2 SVGIG (reference sequence). This CDR3 region has 15 residues. Trimming took off 4 bases at V and 0 bases at J, with 15 bases between the two ends. The DNA of the CDR3 is TGTGCCTGGAACGTCGCGGGACGGATGAACACTGAAGCTTTCTTT. It codes for CAWNVAGRMNTEAFF.

The chain links TRBV9 to TRBJ2-3; TRBD2 matches 9 bases. The V segment lost 2 bases and the J segment 2 bases; nucleotides outside the gene matches: 9. Germline CDR1 reads SGDLS; CDR2 reads YYNGEE. The CDR3 consists of 17 residues. DNA of the CDR3: TGTGCCAGCAGCGTCCCTCTTAGCGGGGGTAACACAGATACGCAGTATTTT. Its protein is CASSVPLSGGNTDTQYF.

This chain uses TRBV4-1 with TRBJ2-3; D perhaps matches TRBD2 (6 bases). V dropped 4 bases and J dropped 3 bases, with 14 bases sitting between them. The CDR3 extends over 15 amino acids. From germline, CDR1 is MGHRA and CDR2 YSYEKL. This CDR3 is CASSPQWAGTDTQYF. Written as DNA, the CDR3 is TGCGCCAGCAGCCCCCAATGGGCGGGGACAGATACGCAGTATTTT.

The V gene is TRBV28, the J gene TRBJ1-4; TRBD1 is a possible D gene (6 bases). Trimming took off 2 bases at V and 8 bases at J, with 18 bases between the two ends. From germline, CDR1 is MDHEN and CDR2 SYDVKM. The CDR3 is 16 amino acids. The CDR3 spells CASSLPRGAAGEKLFF. CDR3 nucleotides: TGTGCCAGCAGTTTACCCCGGGGGGCAGCGGGGGAAAAACTGTTTTTT.

This clone was seen ten or more times. This CDR3 reads CASSRGSGGGPGNTIYF. The CDR3 DNA reads TGTGCCAGCAGCCGAGGGTCGGGCGGGGGCCCTGGAAACACCATATATTTT. The chain is built from TRBV7-9 and TRBJ1-3; tentatively, D is TRBD1 (6 bases). The CDR3 has 17 amino acids. The V and J ends lost 5 bases and 2 bases respectively, with 19 bases between them. Germline CDR1 SEHNR, CDR2 FQNEAQ (reference sequence).

V usage is TRBV5-1 and J usage is TRBJ2-3, with a possible D match to TRBD2 (6 bases). V lost 5 bases to trimming and J lost 1 base, with 11 bases between them. The germline V gene has CDR1 SGHRS and CDR2 YFSETQ. The CDR3 covers 14 residues. Here the CDR3 reads CASRRERGTDTQYF. In DNA, the CDR3 is TGCGCCAGCAGACGGGAGAGGGGCACAGATACGCAGTATTTT.

The V and J genes are TRBV10-3 and TRBJ2-7; 11 bases match TRBD1. The CDR3 contains 14 residues. The V and J ends lost 6 bases and 4 bases, in that order; junction bases with no gene match: 5. CDR1 and CDR2 from the germline V gene are ENHRY and SYGVKD. Written as DNA, the CDR3 is TGTGCCATCAGACCGGGACAGGGGGAGTACGAGCAGTACTTC. Residues: CAIRPGQGEYEQYF.

This clone appeared a single time. This CDR3 reads CASSYPKTSGGSSYNEQFF. For the CDR3, the DNA is TGTGCCAGCAGCTATCCGAAGACTAGCGGGGGTAGCTCCTACAATGAGCAGTTCTTC. This rearrangement joins TRBV7-2 to TRBJ2-1, with 12 bases fitting TRBD2. J lost 0 bases, V lost 4 bases, and 10 bases had no gene match. Germline V gene lookup returns CDR1 SGHTA and CDR2 FQGNSA. This CDR3 region has 19 residues.

The chain has TRBV2 and TRBJ2-5; maybe TRBD1 (6 bases). Germline V CDR1 and CDR2: SNHLY, FYNNEI. The CDR3 contains 14 residues. V was shortened by 8 bases and J by 2 bases, with 15 bases between the two germline ends. For the CDR3, the DNA is TGTGCCAGCCGGACAGCAAGCCCTCAAGAGACCCAGTACTTC. This translates into CASRTASPQETQYF.

V usage is TRBV28 and J usage is TRBJ2-7; no clear D. Per the germline V gene, CDR1 is MDHEN and CDR2 is SYDVKM. The V end lost 5 bases, the J end lost 0 bases, and 5 bases lay between the germline ends. CDR3 size: 12 residues. The CDR3 loop is CASSPSSYEQYF. CDR3 in DNA: TGTGCCAGCAGTCCTAGCTCCTACGAGCAGTACTTC.

The chain employs TRBV30 and TRBJ2-1; TRBD2 matches 8 bases. The germline gives CDR1 GTSNPN, CDR2 SVGIG (reference sequence). V shed 7 bases and J 10 bases; nucleotides not matched to a gene: 9. The CDR3 has 12 amino acids. The CDR3 protein is CASTSGRTEQFF. The CDR3, as DNA: TGTGCCTCGACCAGCGGGAGAACGGAGCAGTTCTTC.

The gene calls are TRBV6-1 and TRBJ2-3, with 10 nucleotides matching TRBD2. The CDR3 length is 16 residues. Germline V gene sequence: CDR1 MNHNS, CDR2 SASEGT. The trim removed 3 bases at V and 4 bases at J, leaving 7 bases unmatched. The chain's CDR3 is CASSDLIAGGPDTQYF. In nucleotides, the CDR3 is TGTGCCAGCAGTGATCTGATAGCGGGGGGCCCAGATACGCAGTATTTT.

The V and J genes are TRBV10-3 and TRBJ1-1; D ambiguous. Trimming removed 8 bases from V and 5 bases from J, with 15 bases in between. Germline V gene sequence: CDR1 ENHRY, CDR2 SYGVKD. The CDR3 consists of 13 residues. The CDR3 sequence: CAISRDPGTEAFF. CDR3 nucleotides: TGTGCCATCTCTAGAGATCCCGGGACTGAAGCTTTCTTT.

The CDR3 DNA sequence: TGTGCCATCAGTGGTCACGGGATGAACACTGAAGCTTTCTTT. It translates to CAISGHGMNTEAFF. The V call is TRBV10-3, the J call TRBJ1-1; D uncertain. V was cut by 4 bases and J by 0 bases, with 9 bases left in between. Germline CDR1 reads ENHRY; CDR2 reads SYGVKD. The CDR3 extends over 14 amino acids.

The chain joins TRBV10-3 to TRBJ2-2; TRBD2 matches at 14 bases. Trimming took 2 bases from V and 1 from J; bases not matched to a gene: 6. Germline V gene data show CDR1 as ENHRY and CDR2 as SYGVKD. This CDR3 region has 19 residues. CDR3 DNA sequence: TGTGCCATCAGTGAGAGGGGACTAGCGGGGGTTCTGAACACCGGGGAGCTGTTTTTT. Protein sequence: CAISERGLAGVLNTGELFF.

The rearrangement joins TRBV20-1 to TRBJ1-4; 8 nucleotides match TRBD1. The CDR3 is 11 amino acids. Germline CDR1 and CDR2: DFQATT and SNEGSKA (reference sequence). The CDR3 loop reads CGCRGREKLFF. The CDR3 coding sequence is TGCGGGTGCAGGGGGCGGGAAAAACTGTTTTTT.

This clone was observed a handful of times. V and J are TRBV7-2 and TRBJ2-1; D not certain. Trimming took off 6 bases at V and 3 bases at J, with 18 bases between the two ends. Germline CDR1 SGHTA, CDR2 FQGNSA. CDR3 length: 16 residues. The CDR3 bases are TGTGCCAGCAGGGGTCTATCGGGTTCGGACTACAATGAGCAGTTCTTC. It yields the protein CASRGLSGSDYNEQFF. Full variable domain (outside the CDR3, taken from reference TRBV7-2 and TRBJ2-1): GAGVSQSPSNKVTEKGKDVELRCDPISGHTALYWYRQSLGQGLEFLIYFQGNSAPDKSGLPSDRFSAERTGGSVSTLTIQRTQQEDSAVYLCASRGLSGSDYNEQFFGPGTRLTVL.